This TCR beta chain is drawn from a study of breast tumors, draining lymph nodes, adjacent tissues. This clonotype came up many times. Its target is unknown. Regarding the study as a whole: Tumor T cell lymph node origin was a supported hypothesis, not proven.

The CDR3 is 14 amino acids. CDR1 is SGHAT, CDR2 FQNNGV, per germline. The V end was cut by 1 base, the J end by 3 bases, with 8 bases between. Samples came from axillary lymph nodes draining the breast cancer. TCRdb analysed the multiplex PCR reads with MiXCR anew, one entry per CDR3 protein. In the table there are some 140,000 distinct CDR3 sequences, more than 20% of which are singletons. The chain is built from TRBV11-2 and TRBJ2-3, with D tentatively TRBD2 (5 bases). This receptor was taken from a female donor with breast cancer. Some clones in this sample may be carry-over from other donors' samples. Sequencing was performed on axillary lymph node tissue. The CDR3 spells CASSLGGRTDTQYF. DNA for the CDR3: TGTGCCAGCAGCTTAGGAGGGCGGACAGATACGCAGTATTTT.